This record covers a single T cell receptor beta chain. These data belong to a study of blood T cells in healthy people across ages. A J-beta primer mix and a sample-barcoded 5' primer were used in a second PCR of about 7 to 12 cycles. TCRdb re-analysed the 5' RACE reads in MiXCR, keeping a single row per CDR3 protein. In the table there are 700,000 to 1,000,000 distinct CDR3 sequences, around 43% of which are singletons. V trimming: 4 bases; J trimming: 8 bases; junction bases outside the gene matches: 5. CDR3 length: 15 residues. The germline V gene encodes CDR1 SGHRS and CDR2 YFSETQ. The clonotype originates from a man aged 55-75 years in good health. The chain recombines TRBV5-1 with TRBJ1-6; the match to TRBD1 covers 11 bases. Sequenced: blood. CDR3: CASSPDRGPYSPLHF. CDR3 bases: TGCGCCAGCAGCCCGGACAGGGGGCCTTATTCACCCCTCCACTTT.